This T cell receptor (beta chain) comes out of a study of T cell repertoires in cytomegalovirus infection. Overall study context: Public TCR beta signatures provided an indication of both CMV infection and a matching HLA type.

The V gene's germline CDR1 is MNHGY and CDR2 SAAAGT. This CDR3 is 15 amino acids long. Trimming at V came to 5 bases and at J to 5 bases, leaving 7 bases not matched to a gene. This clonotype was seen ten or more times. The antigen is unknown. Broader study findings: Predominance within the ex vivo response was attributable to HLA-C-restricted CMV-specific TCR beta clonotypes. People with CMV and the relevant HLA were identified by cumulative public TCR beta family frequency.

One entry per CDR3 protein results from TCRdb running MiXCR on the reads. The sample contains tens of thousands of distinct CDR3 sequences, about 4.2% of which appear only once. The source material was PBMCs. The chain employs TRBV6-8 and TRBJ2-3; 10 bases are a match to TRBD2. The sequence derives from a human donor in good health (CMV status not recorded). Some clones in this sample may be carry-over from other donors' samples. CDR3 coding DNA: TGTGCCAGCAGTGTCGGGACTAGCGTAGGAGATACGCAGTATTTT. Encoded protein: CASSVGTSVGDTQYF.